This TCR beta chain was observed in a study of blood T cell repertoires in COVID-19. Study details: The United States, Italy and Spain provided the acute and convalescent COVID-19 samples. The analysed material was cDNA or gDNA that came from T cells, B-cell-depleted T cells, or PBMCs.

Which cohort a participant joined came from the clinical history participants gave. Deletions cut 1 base from V and 3 bases from J, with 13 bases between. The CDR3 runs 15 residues. Germline CDR1 is SEHNR and CDR2 is FQNEAQ (reference sequence). As originally analysed: Estimation of nucleated cell counts relied on the amplification of reference gene primers. TCRdb's copy holds only in-frame clones and misses some; the assay was immunoSEQ multiplex PCR. V, J and clone size are those of that table, while D and trimming were read from the DNA. The sample includes 250,000 to 300,000 clones, roughly 88% of them seen just once.

This receptor was taken from a woman aged 35 to 49 with acute COVID-19. The J gene is TRBJ2-7, the V gene TRBV7-9, with D uncertain. The material sequenced was PBMCs or T cells enriched from blood (not recorded which). CDR3 bases: TGTGCCAGCAGCTTAGGTGGCGGTCCTAACTACGAGCAGTACTTC. Translating gives CASSLGGGPNYEQYF.